Below, 20 T cell receptor beta chains from the same sample are listed, as sequenced in a study of blood T cell repertoires in COVID-19. Repertoires were generated with immunoSEQ multiplex PCR, while TCRdb's copy carries only in-frame clones and drops some. Altogether about 200,000 clones are present, about 85% being singletons, with the ten largest covering about 9.4%. Sequencing was carried out using peripheral blood. The receptors were sampled from a woman aged 45-65 years with COVID-19, enrolled during active disease.

V gene TRBV6-5 combines with J gene TRBJ1-2; the D is unclear. CDR1 MNHEY and CDR2 SVGAGI come from the germline V gene. This CDR3 has 14 amino acids. V lost 4 bases, J lost 8 bases, and 17 bases lay in between. The CDR3, as DNA: TGTGCCAGCAGTTCCTTACTGTTGGCCGGGGGCTACACCTTC. The encoded protein is CASSSLLLAGGYTF.

The gene calls are TRBV19 and TRBJ2-1, with 9 bases matching TRBD2. The CDR3 extends over 13 amino acids. After removal of 3 bases from V and 7 bases from J, the junction contained 1 base not matched to a gene. Germline V CDR1 and CDR2: LNHDA, SQIVND (reference sequence). In DNA, the CDR3 is TGTGCCAGTAGTATGCTAGCGGGGAATGAGCAGTTCTTC. Translation gives CASSMLAGNEQFF.

The chain employs TRBV24-1 and TRBJ1-2, with 7 nucleotides matching TRBD1. Looked up from germline, CDR1 is KGHDR and CDR2 is SFDVKD. The J segment lost 5 bases and the V segment lost 3 bases, leaving 5 bases of the junction unmatched. This CDR3 contains 14 residues. CDR3 nucleotide sequence: TGTGCCACCAGTGATCCCGACAGGGTATATGGCTACACCTTC. Translated: CATSDPDRVYGYTF.

This clone was detected a few times. The chain is built from TRBV2 and TRBJ1-4, with TRBD1 identical over 8 bases. The CDR3 extends over 15 amino acids. Germline CDR1 is SNHLY and CDR2 is FYNNEI. The V and J ends lost 2 bases and 5 bases, in that order; junction bases with no gene match: 4. The CDR3 spells CASSETGGRNEKLFF. The CDR3 DNA reads as TGTGCCAGCAGTGAAACAGGGGGTCGGAATGAAAAACTGTTTTTT.

This clone was detected a few times. The chain couples TRBV24-1 to TRBJ2-2; TRBD1 aligns across 9 bases. Germline CDR1 is KGHDR and CDR2 is SFDVKD. With 5 bases clipped from V and 4 bases from J, the junction kept 13 bases outside the gene matches. This CDR3 is built from 18 residues. DNA of the CDR3: TGTGCCACCAGTGGTCCCCGGACAGGGGTTGGGCCCACCGGGGAGCTGTTTTTT. This translates into CATSGPRTGVGPTGELFF.

A word on this clone: Other DNA sequences within the sample encode an identical CDR3. V usage is TRBV5-1 and J usage is TRBJ1-2; 7 bases are shared with TRBD1. The CDR3 is made up of 13 amino acids. From germline, CDR1 is SGHRS and CDR2 YFSETQ. V lost 0 bases and J lost 4; bases outside the gene matches: 0. In DNA form, the CDR3 reads TGCGCCAGCAGCTTGGGGGACAGCTATGGCTACACCTTC. Translating gives CASSLGDSYGYTF.

This rearrangement joins TRBV7-2 to TRBJ2-7; D call uncertain. Per germline, CDR1 SGHTA and CDR2 FQGNSA. The CDR3 length is 13 residues. V shed 5 bases and J shed 7 bases, with 15 bases lying between them. DNA of the CDR3: TGTGCCAGCAGCACCCCCGGGTCGATGGAGCAGTACTTC. This translates into CASSTPGSMEQYF.

Points on this clone: Distinct nucleotide sequences in the sample also encode this CDR3. The rearrangement uses TRBV19 and TRBJ2-2, with no clear D. Germline loops: CDR1 LNHDA, CDR2 SQIVND (reference sequence). The CDR3 has 13 amino acids. V gave up 3 bases and J gave up 5 bases, with 7 bases separating them. The CDR3 here is CASSIRVTGELFF. In DNA, the CDR3 is TGTGCCAGTAGTATCCGGGTGACCGGGGAGCTGTTTTTT.

The chain employs TRBV27 and TRBJ2-7, with D perhaps TRBD2 (6 bases). The CDR3 contains 13 residues. The germline gives CDR1 MNHEY, CDR2 SMNVEV (reference sequence). V lost 5 bases and J 3 bases, leaving 11 bases between the germline ends. The CDR3 nucleotides read TGTGCCAGCAGTCCGCGGGGAATCTACGAGCAGTACGTC. This sequence encodes CASSPRGIYEQYV.

The J gene is TRBJ2-3, the V gene TRBV14, with 12 bases lining up with TRBD2. J was trimmed by 9 bases and V by 3 bases; bases with no gene match: 7. CDR3 length: 15 amino acids. The germline CDR1 and CDR2 sequences are SGHDN and FVKESK. The CDR3 nucleotides read TGTGCCAGCAGCCAGACTAGCGGGGGCCCCCGGACGCAGTATTTT. Translated, it gives CASSQTSGGPRTQYF.

This rearrangement joins TRBV6-1 to TRBJ1-1; possible D gene TRBD1, 6 bases. V lost 3 bases, J lost 5 bases, and 19 bases lay in between. Germline CDR1 MNHNS, CDR2 SASEGT. This CDR3 is 16 amino acids long. CDR3: CASSEKSGAGRTEAFF. CDR3 nucleotide sequence: TGTGCCAGCAGTGAGAAGTCGGGGGCCGGGAGGACTGAAGCTTTCTTT.

The V gene is TRBV5-1, the J gene TRBJ1-5; maybe TRBD1 (6 bases). CDR1 and CDR2 (germline): SGHRS, YFSETQ. V dropped 4 bases and J dropped 4 bases, with 18 bases sitting between them. The CDR3 has 16 residues. The CDR3 spells CASSPGGGIDNQPQHF. DNA for the CDR3: TGCGCCAGCAGCCCGGGGGGCGGTATCGATAATCAGCCCCAGCATTTT.

The chain couples TRBV10-3 to TRBJ1-2; 7 bases agree with TRBD1. The CDR3 runs to 19 residues. V gave up 0 bases and J gave up 2 bases; unmatched junction bases: 15. The germline V gene encodes CDR1 ENHRY and CDR2 SYGVKD. The CDR3 here is CAISESRGATGNVNYGYTF. The CDR3 DNA follows: TGTGCCATCAGTGAGTCGAGGGGAGCGACAGGGAATGTCAACTATGGCTACACCTTC.

The chain links TRBV28 to TRBJ1-5; 10 bases fit TRBD1. Trimming removed 4 bases from V and 7 bases from J; junction bases left unmatched: 4. The CDR3 contains 14 residues. Germline values: CDR1 MDHEN, CDR2 SYDVKM. The CDR3 spells CASSSGTGEQPQHF. In DNA, the CDR3 is TGTGCCAGCAGTTCCGGGACAGGGGAACAGCCCCAGCATTTT.

This sequence joins TRBV7-2 and TRBJ1-6; TRBD1 aligns across 8 bases. The length of the CDR3 is 14 residues. Trimming took 5 bases from V and 9 from J; bases not matched to a gene: 6. Germline values: CDR1 SGHTA, CDR2 FQGNSA. The CDR3 bases are TGTGCCAGCAGCACAGGACAGGGCGGTTCACCCCTCCACTTT. Amino acids: CASSTGQGGSPLHF.

The chain recombines TRBV2 with TRBJ2-1; D possibly corresponds to TRBD2 (6 bases). Trimming pared 7 bases from V and 6 bases from J, leaving 10 bases between. The CDR3 extends over 12 amino acids. The germline V gene encodes CDR1 SNHLY and CDR2 FYNNEI. CDR3 coding DNA: TGTGCCAGCACGACTAGGACCAATGAGCAGTTCTTC. Translated: CASTTRTNEQFF. Full variable domain (remainder filled in from reference TRBV2 and TRBJ2-1): EPEVTQTPSHQVTQMGQEVILRCVPISNHLYFYWYRQILGQKVEFLVSFYNNEISEKSEIFDDQFSVERPDGSNFTLKIRSTKLEDSAMYFCASTTRTNEQFFGPGTRLTVL.

This clone has a handful of counts. This chain connects TRBV16 to TRBJ1-1; no reliable D call. Germline-derived CDR1 and CDR2 are KGHSY and FQNENV. Trimming removed 2 bases from V and 13 bases from J, with 17 bases in between. The CDR3 length is 13 residues. CDR3 region: CASSQGGLHLVFF. The CDR3 DNA reads as TGTGCCAGCAGCCAAGGAGGACTGCACCTTGTTTTCTTT.

The rearrangement joins TRBV12-3 or TRBV12-4 to TRBJ1-2, with D possibly being TRBD1 (5 bases). CDR3 length: 13 amino acids. V shed 6 bases and J shed 9 bases, with 17 bases lying between them. The CDR3 DNA reads as TGTGCCAGCAGCCCCGGCAGGGTGGATCGCTACACCTTC. Protein: CASSPGRVDRYTF.

This sequence joins TRBV10-3 and TRBJ2-6, with TRBD1 matching over 7 bases. This CDR3 has 13 amino acids. Germline V lookup: CDR1 ENHRY, CDR2 SYGVKD. With V trimmed by 9 bases and J by 1 base, 0 bases remained unmatched. The CDR3 DNA reads TGTGCCATACAGGGGTCTGGGGCCAACGTCCTGACTTTC. As protein: CAIQGSGANVLTF.

The V call is TRBV10-3, the J call TRBJ2-3; 9 nucleotides agree with TRBD1. The germline V gene encodes CDR1 ENHRY and CDR2 SYGVKD. The CDR3 loop spans 15 amino acids. The ends lost 3 bases at V and 4 bases at J; junction bases unmatched: 5. CDR3 sequence: CAISDGTGIADTQYF. The CDR3 region has the DNA TGTGCCATCAGTGACGGGACAGGGATAGCAGATACGCAGTATTTT.